Below, one TCR beta chain is given with its context. As yet, its antigen is unknown. In the PCR, 60 Vbeta and 13 Jbeta primers were used. Assay: immunoSEQ multiplex PCR; the TCRdb copy retains only in-frame clones and omits some. The sample has approximately 130,000 clones, more than 70% seen once. These data are taken from a study of cytomegalovirus exposure and HLA in healthy donors. Points from the study as a whole: It is likely that the observed cluster of highly shared sequence variants was a sequencing artifact.

Germline-derived CDR1 and CDR2 are LNHNV and YYDKDF (reference sequence). CDR3 length equals 18 residues. V lost 0 bases to trimming and J lost 6 bases, with 24 bases between them. Sequenced sample: PBMCs. The TCR originated in a man in his fifties in good health and CMV-seropositive. This chain uses TRBV15 with TRBJ2-7; perhaps TRBD1 as D (5 bases). The CDR3 DNA sequence: TGTGCCACCAGCAGAGATCAGGGTGGGCCCCGCCTCTCGGGCGAGCAGTACTTC. Protein product: CATSRDQGGPRLSGEQYF.